This T cell receptor beta chain was found in a study of blood T cell repertoires in COVID-19. In the study overall: The cDNA or gDNA used as material had been derived from T cells, B-cell-depleted T cells, or PBMCs.

Trimming at V came to 3 bases and at J to 9 bases, leaving 2 bases not matched to a gene. The CDR3 length is 12 residues. Germline values: CDR1 SQVTM, CDR2 ANQGSEA. In the authors' workflow: The assay estimated nucleated cells by amplifying reference gene primers. The data were produced by immunoSEQ multiplex PCR, yet TCRdb's version contains in-frame clones alone and is incomplete. V and J calls and clone size are given by that table; D and trimming were obtained from the DNA. Of fewer than 250,000 clones in the sample, almost 90% were seen once. Living in under 30 US areas, the participants were between about 18 and 100 years of age. Each participant's cohort was designated according to participant-reported clinical history.

Input material: PBMCs or T cells enriched from blood (not recorded which). This clonotype originated in a woman in her forties or fifties with acute COVID-19. The V gene is TRBV29-1, the J gene TRBJ2-1, with TRBD2 matching over 10 bases. The CDR3 region is CSVDLAGVEQFF. The CDR3 DNA is TGCAGCGTTGACCTAGCGGGAGTTGAGCAGTTCTTC.